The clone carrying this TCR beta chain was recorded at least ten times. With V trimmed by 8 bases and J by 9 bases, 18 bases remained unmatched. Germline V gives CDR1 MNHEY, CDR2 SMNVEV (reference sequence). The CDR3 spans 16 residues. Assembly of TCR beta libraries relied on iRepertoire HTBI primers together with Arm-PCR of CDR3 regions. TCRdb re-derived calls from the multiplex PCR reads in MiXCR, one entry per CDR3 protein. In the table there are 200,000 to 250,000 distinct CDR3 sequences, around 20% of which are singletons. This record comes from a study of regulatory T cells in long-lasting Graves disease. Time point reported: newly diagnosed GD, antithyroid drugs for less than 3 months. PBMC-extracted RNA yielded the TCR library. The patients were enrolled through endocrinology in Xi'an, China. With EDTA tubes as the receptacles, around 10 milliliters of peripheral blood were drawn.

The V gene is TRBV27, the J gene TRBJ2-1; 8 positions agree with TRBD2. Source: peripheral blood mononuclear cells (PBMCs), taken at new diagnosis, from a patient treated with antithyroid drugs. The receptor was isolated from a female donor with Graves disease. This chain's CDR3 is CASAPGGTRARGEQFF. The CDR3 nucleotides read TGTGCCAGCGCACCAGGAGGGACTAGGGCCAGGGGTGAGCAGTTCTTC.